This T cell receptor (beta chain) came from a study of shared clonotypes between healthy human individuals. Findings of the study overall: The study drew on few donors, limiting represented genetic and exposure-history diversity.

Germline CDR1 SNHLY, CDR2 FYNNEI. Losses at the gene ends were 7 bases for V and 9 bases for J; bases not matched to a gene: 2. The CDR3 has 11 amino acids. The protocol was immunoSEQ multiplex PCR, while the TCRdb copy is restricted to in-frame clones and leaves out a portion. The sample lists 400,000 to 550,000 clones; less than 80% were seen once. This clone was seen a single time. Its antigen is undetermined. The J gene is TRBJ2-4, the V gene TRBV2; 8 bases align to TRBD1. This TCR was sampled from a woman aged 40 to 50 in good health. Some clones in this sample may be carry-over from other donors' samples. The source material was PBMCs. This CDR3 reads CASMGQVIQYF. The DNA for the CDR3 is TGTGCCAGCATGGGACAGGTCATTCAGTACTTC.